This TCR beta chain came from a study of CD8 T cells in Susac syndrome. With V trimmed by 4 bases and J by 0 bases, 6 bases remained unmatched. This CDR3 contains 16 residues. Germline V gene lookup returns CDR1 DFQATT and CDR2 SNEGSKA (reference sequence). TEMRA cells underwent FACS enrichment and CD8+ and CD4+ T cells underwent negative isolation. Reverse transcription of about 0.45 to 1 ug RNA was performed with random hexamers. TCRdb re-derived calls from the immunoSEQ multiplex PCR reads in MiXCR, one entry per CDR3 protein. Here the sample spans roughly 150,000 distinct CDR3 sequences, about 94% being singletons.

The sequenced sample consisted of CD8+ T cells from PBMCs. The chain uses TRBV20-1 and TRBJ2-3; 11 bases are a match to TRBD2. The clonotype was recovered from a human donor with multiple sclerosis. This CDR3 reads CSATGGTSGSTDTQYF. CDR3 coding DNA: TGCAGTGCTACAGGGGGGACTAGCGGAAGCACAGATACGCAGTATTTT.